The sequence of this TCR beta chain was determined in a study of PD-1 blockade in classical Hodgkin lymphoma. The study, taken as a whole, reports: Baseline diversity was lower in partial responders and progressors than complete responders.

Germline V lookup: CDR1 MDHEN, CDR2 SYDVKM. Trimming took 4 bases from V and 2 from J; bases not matched to a gene: 15. The CDR3 totals 18 residues. This clone is a singleton in its sample. Antigen unknown. Sequencing used immunoSEQ multiplex PCR; TCRdb keeps in-frame clones, though not all of them. The sample has about 50,000 clones; around 76% are singletons. Time point noted: cycle 4 day 1 (C4D1), after five to seven weeks of nivolumab. Patients all relapsed after autologous stem cell transplantation, and there was variation in brentuximab vedotin exposure. The TCR comes from a human donor with classical Hodgkin lymphoma. The chain couples TRBV28 to TRBJ2-7, with 9 bases matching TRBD1. This specimen was peripheral blood mononuclear cells (PBMCs), taken before the fourth cycle of nivolumab. The CDR3 sequence is CASSSPGQGYRFPYEQYF. Written as DNA, the CDR3 is TGTGCCAGCAGTTCCCCGGGACAGGGTTATCGTTTCCCCTACGAGCAGTACTTC.